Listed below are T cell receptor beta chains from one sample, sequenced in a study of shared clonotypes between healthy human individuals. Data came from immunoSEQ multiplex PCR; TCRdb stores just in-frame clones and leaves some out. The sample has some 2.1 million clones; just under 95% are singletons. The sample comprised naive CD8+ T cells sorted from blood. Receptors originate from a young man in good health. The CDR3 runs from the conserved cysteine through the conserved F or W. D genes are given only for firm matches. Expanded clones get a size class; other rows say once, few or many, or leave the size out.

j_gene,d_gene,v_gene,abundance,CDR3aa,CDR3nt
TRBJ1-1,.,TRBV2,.,CASSVEGVDTEAFF,TGTGCCAGCAGTGTGGAGGGGGTCGACACTGAAGCTTTCTTT
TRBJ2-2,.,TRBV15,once,CATSGGTVNTGELFF,TGTGCCACCAGCGGAGGGACGGTCAACACCGGGGAGCTGTTTTTT
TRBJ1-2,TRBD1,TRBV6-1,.,CASSGEQGGSYGYTF,TGTGCCAGCAGTGGGGAACAGGGGGGTTCTTATGGCTACACCTTC
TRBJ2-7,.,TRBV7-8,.,CASSFTRDYEQYF,TGTGCCAGCAGCTTCACCCGGGACTACGAGCAGTACTTC
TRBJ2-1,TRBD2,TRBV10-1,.,CASSTGTSGLVGNEQFF,TGCGCCAGCAGCACTGGGACTAGCGGGCTGGTTGGCAATGAGCAGTTCTTC
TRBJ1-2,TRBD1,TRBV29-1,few,CSVTGDGYTF,TGCAGCGTTACAGGGGATGGCTACACCTTC
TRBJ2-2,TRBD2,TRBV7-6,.,CASSLEAGRRNTGELFF,TGTGCCAGCAGCTTAGAAGCGGGACGGCGAAACACCGGGGAGCTGTTTTTT
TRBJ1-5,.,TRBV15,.,CATSARTYSNQPQHF,TGTGCCACCAGCGCCAGGACATATAGCAATCAGCCCCAGCATTTT
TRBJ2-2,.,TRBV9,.,CASSVSRVAGELFF,TGTGCCAGCAGCGTATCTCGAGTGGCCGGGGAGCTGTTTTTT
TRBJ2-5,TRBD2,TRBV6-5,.,CASKAGGPETQYF,TGTGCCAGCAAAGCGGGGGGGCCCGAGACCCAGTACTTC
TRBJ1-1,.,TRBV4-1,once,CASSQGDGNTEAFF,TGCGCCAGCAGCCAAGGTGATGGGAACACTGAAGCTTTCTTT
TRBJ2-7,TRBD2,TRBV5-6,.,CASSSVSGRAAYEQYF,TGTGCCAGCAGCTCGGTTAGCGGGAGGGCCGCCTACGAGCAGTACTTC
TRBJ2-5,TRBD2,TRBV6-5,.,CASSKLPGLAETQYF,TGTGCCAGCAGTAAACTCCCGGGACTAGCTGAGACCCAGTACTTC
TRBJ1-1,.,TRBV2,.,CASIREPMNTEAFF,TGTGCCAGCATCCGGGAGCCCATGAACACTGAAGCTTTCTTT
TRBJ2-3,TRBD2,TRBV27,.,CASSILAGGTDTQYF,TGTGCCAGCAGTATCTTAGCGGGGGGCACAGATACGCAGTATTTT
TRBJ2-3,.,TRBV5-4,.,CASSRGMDTQYF,TGTGCCAGCAGTCGGGGGATGGATACGCAGTATTTT
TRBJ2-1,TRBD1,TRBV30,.,CAWSAGQGGVNEQFF,TGTGCCTGGAGTGCGGGACAGGGGGGCGTCAATGAGCAGTTCTTC
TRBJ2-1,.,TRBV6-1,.,CASSDHMARSDVNEQFF,TGTGCCAGCAGTGACCACATGGCCCGCTCGGATGTAAATGAGCAGTTCTTC
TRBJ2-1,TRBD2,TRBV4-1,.,CASSREGRGNEQFF,TGCGCCAGCAGCCGGGAGGGGCGCGGTAATGAGCAGTTCTTC
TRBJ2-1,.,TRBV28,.,CASSLFAGARDEQFF,TGTGCCAGCAGTTTATTCGCGGGGGCTAGGGATGAGCAGTTCTTC
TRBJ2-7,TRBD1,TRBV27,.,CASSPSQGARTYEQYF,TGTGCCAGCAGTCCCTCCCAGGGGGCGCGCACCTACGAGCAGTACTTC
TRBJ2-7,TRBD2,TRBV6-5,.,CASSPAGAYEQYF,TGTGCCAGCAGTCCAGCGGGAGCCTACGAGCAGTACTTC
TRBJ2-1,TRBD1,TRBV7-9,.,CASSFPLGQGPNEQFF,TGTGCCAGCAGCTTCCCCTTGGGACAGGGGCCCAATGAGCAGTTCTTC
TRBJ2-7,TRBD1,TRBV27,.,CASSGAATGGYEQYF,TGTGCCAGCAGTGGGGCGGCGACAGGGGGCTACGAGCAGTACTTC
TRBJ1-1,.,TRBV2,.,CASSINTEAFF,TGTGCCAGCAGTATAAACACTGAAGCTTTCTTT
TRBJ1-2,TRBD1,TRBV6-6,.,CASSYSLSTGDGYTF,TGTGCCAGCAGTTACTCCCTTTCTACAGGGGATGGCTACACCTTC
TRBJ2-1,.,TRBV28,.,CASSASRRTEFYNEQFF,TGTGCCAGCAGTGCGAGTAGGCGGACAGAATTCTACAATGAGCAGTTCTTC
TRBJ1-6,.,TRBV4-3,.,CASSQATGPYNSPLHF,TGCGCCAGCAGCCAAGCCACGGGACCCTATAATTCACCCCTCCACTTT
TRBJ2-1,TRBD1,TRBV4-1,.,CASSGRQGANEQFF,TGCGCCAGCAGCGGGCGACAGGGGGCGAATGAGCAGTTCTTC
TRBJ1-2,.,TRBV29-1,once,CSVEPATGYGYTF,TGCAGCGTCGAACCAGCAACGGGCTATGGCTACACCTTC
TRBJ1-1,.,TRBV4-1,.,CASSQGAGLNTEAFF,TGCGCCAGCAGCCAAGGTGCGGGCTTGAACACTGAAGCTTTCTTT
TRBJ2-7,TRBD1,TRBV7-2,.,CASSLQGAYEQYF,TGTGCCAGCAGCTTACAGGGGGCTTACGAGCAGTACTTC
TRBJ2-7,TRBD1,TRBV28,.,CASSLQGSSYEQYF,TGTGCCAGCAGCCTACAGGGGAGTTCCTACGAGCAGTACTTC
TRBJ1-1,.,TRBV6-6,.,CASSYEGMNTEAFF,TGTGCCAGCAGTTATGAGGGTATGAACACTGAAGCTTTCTTT
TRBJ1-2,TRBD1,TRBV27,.,CASSLGQGAGGYTF,TGTGCCAGCAGTTTAGGACAGGGGGCAGGTGGCTACACCTTC
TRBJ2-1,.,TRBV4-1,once,CASSPPGGPYNEQFF,TGCGCCAGCAGCCCACCAGGGGGGCCCTACAATGAGCAGTTCTTC
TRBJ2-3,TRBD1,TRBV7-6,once,CASSLGQGAAGGTDTQYF,TGTGCCAGCAGCCTCGGACAGGGCGCGGCCGGGGGCACAGATACGCAGTATTTT
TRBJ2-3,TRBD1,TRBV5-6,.,CASSLALGTATDTQYF,TGTGCCAGCAGCTTGGCGTTGGGGACAGCCACAGATACGCAGTATTTT
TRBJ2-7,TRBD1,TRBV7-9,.,CASSPPQGDYEQYF,TGTGCCAGCAGCCCCCCTCAGGGGGACTACGAGCAGTACTTC
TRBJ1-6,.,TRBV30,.,CAWSEENYNSPLHF,TGTGCCTGGAGTGAGGAGAACTATAATTCACCCCTCCACTTT
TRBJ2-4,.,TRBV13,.,CASSLDSAKNIQYF,TGTGCCAGCAGCTTAGACTCAGCCAAAAACATTCAGTACTTC
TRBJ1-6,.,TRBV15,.,CATSRGADNSPLHF,TGTGCCACCAGCAGAGGGGCAGACAATTCACCCCTCCACTTT
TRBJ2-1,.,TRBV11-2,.,CASSLGGLEQFF,TGTGCCAGCAGCTTAGGAGGGCTTGAGCAGTTCTTC
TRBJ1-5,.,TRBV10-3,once,CAISEYGTDWHF,TGTGCCATCAGTGAATATGGGACGGACTGGCATTTT
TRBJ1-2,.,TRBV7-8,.,CASSLLSSGYTF,TGTGCCAGCAGCTTACTTTCCTCTGGCTACACCTTC